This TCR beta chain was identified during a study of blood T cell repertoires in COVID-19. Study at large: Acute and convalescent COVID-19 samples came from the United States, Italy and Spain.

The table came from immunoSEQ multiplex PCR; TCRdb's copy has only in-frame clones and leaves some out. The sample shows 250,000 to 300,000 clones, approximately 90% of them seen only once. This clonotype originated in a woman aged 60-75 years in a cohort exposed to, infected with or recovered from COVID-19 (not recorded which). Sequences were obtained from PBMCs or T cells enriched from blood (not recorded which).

The chain's CDR3 is CASSVDPSLDTGELFF. CDR3 nucleotides: TGTGCCAGCAGCGTAGATCCTAGCCTGGACACCGGGGAGCTGTTTTTT. The chain has TRBV9 and TRBJ2-2; tentatively, D is TRBD2 (5 bases). V gave up 0 bases and J gave up 3 bases, with 12 bases separating them. Germline CDR1 and CDR2: SGDLS and YYNGEE. This CDR3 is built from 16 residues.